This T cell receptor (beta chain) emerged from a study of blood T cells in healthy people across ages. Study information: Using template switching, researchers captured about one barcoded beta molecule for each two T cells. The study's findings and limits: Unsorted PBMC material precluded a definitive naive versus antigen-experienced comparison.

Trimming removed 0 bases at V and 2 bases at J, with 5 bases between. This CDR3 spans 13 amino acids. From germline, CDR1 is LGHDT and CDR2 YNNKEL (reference sequence). Then a second PCR, running roughly 6 to 11 cycles, was carried out with a sample-barcoded 5' primer and a J-beta primer mix. Each sample provided no less than 2.5 million CDR3-containing paired-end reads. Each CDR3 protein gets one entry after TCRdb re-called the 5' RACE reads with MiXCR. Of approximately 900,000 distinct CDR3 sequences in the sample, about 28% were seen once. This clonotype was found a few times. Its specificity is unknown. The same sample was also studied in work on T cells of mothers and their children. As that report states: Thymic selection shapes TCR recombination output similarly in related and unrelated pairs.

This clonotype was obtained from a woman in her thirties or forties in good health. Sequenced sample: blood. The V gene is TRBV3-1, the J gene TRBJ2-7; D may be TRBD1 (5 bases). The chain's CDR3 is CASSQETAYEQYF. The CDR3, as DNA: TGTGCCAGCAGCCAAGAGACAGCCTACGAGCAGTACTTC.